This is a list of T cell receptor beta chains from one sample in a study of shared clonotypes between healthy human individuals. The repertoire was sequenced with immunoSEQ multiplex PCR; TCRdb's copy has only in-frame clones and lacks some. Of about 770,000 clones in the sample, approximately 77% are singletons; the top ten hold more than 1.5%. Sequences were obtained from memory CD4+ T cells sorted from blood. Source of these receptors: a woman between 25 and 40 years old in good health. CDR3s include the opening cysteine and the closing phenylalanine or tryptophan. The D gene is left open where the match is weak. Where a row states a size, it is once, few, many or the class of an expanded clone; other rows omit it.

v_gene	j_gene	d_gene	abundance	CDR3nt	CDR3aa
TRBV30	TRBJ2-7	.	once	TGTGCTTCTACCAGGGGATCAGTGGGGTTCTTCGAGCAGTACTTC	CASTRGSVGFFEQYF
TRBV11-1	TRBJ2-7	TRBD2	.	TGTGCCAGCAGGCGGGGACTAGCGGGAGACGAGCAGTACTTC	CASRRGLAGDEQYF
TRBV28	TRBJ2-1	.	.	TGTGCCAGCAGTCTCTGGACAGCGGGGCGGGGCAATGAGCAGTTCTTC	CASSLWTAGRGNEQFF
TRBV5-1	TRBJ2-7	.	.	TGCGCCAGCAGCCCTTGGGGGGCAGACGAGCAGTACTTC	CASSPWGADEQYF
TRBV2	TRBJ2-5	TRBD2	.	TGTGCCAGCCGTGGGCCACAGCGGGAGATACAAGAGACCCAGTACTTC	CASRGPQREIQETQYF
TRBV27	TRBJ1-4	.	few	TGTGCCAGCAGTTTTTCCCCCCCGGGGGCTTTGGGTGAAAAACTGTTTTTT	CASSFSPPGALGEKLFF
TRBV18	TRBJ2-5	.	.	TGTGCCAGCTCACCGGACGGATTCCAAGAGACCCAGTACTTC	CASSPDGFQETQYF
TRBV7-9	TRBJ2-1	TRBD2	.	TGTGCCAGCAGCTTACCAGGACTAGCGGGGCTGAATGAGCAGTTCTTC	CASSLPGLAGLNEQFF
TRBV5-1	TRBJ1-1	TRBD1	.	TGCGCCAGCAGCGGAAACCAGGGGGACACTGAAGCTTTCTTT	CASSGNQGDTEAFF
TRBV5-5	TRBJ1-3	.	medium-sized	TGTGCCAGCAGCATGCAGGAGGCTGGAAACACCATATATTTT	CASSMQEAGNTIYF
TRBV6-6	TRBJ2-2	.	.	TGTGCCAGCAGCAAGGACGGCAGGAACACCGGGGAGCTGTTTTTT	CASSKDGRNTGELFF
TRBV6-5	TRBJ1-5	.	.	TGTGCCAGCAGTTACTCGAGCGAGGTTCCGCAGCCCCAGCATTTT	CASSYSSEVPQPQHF
TRBV7-6	TRBJ2-7	TRBD2	.	TGTGCCAGCAGCAGCACACTAGCGGGAGCCTACGAGCAGTACTTC	CASSSTLAGAYEQYF
TRBV5-6	TRBJ2-5	TRBD2	.	TGTGCCAGCAGCCAGGGGATTAGCGGGGGAGGGGAGACCCAGTACTTC	CASSQGISGGGETQYF
TRBV7-9	TRBJ2-3	.	.	TGTGCCAGCAGCTCAGAAGCAGATACGCAGTATTTT	CASSSEADTQYF
TRBV4-1	TRBJ2-7	.	.	TGCGCCAGCAGCCAAGGTAGCATCTCCGTCTACGAGCAGTACTTC	CASSQGSISVYEQYF
TRBV15	TRBJ2-1	TRBD2	few	TGTGCCACCAGCAGAGGCGGGAGTCGGTCCTACAATGAGCAGTTCTTC	CATSRGGSRSYNEQFF
TRBV4-2	TRBJ2-3	.	.	TGTGCCAGCAGCTCCTCCCCTATCCGTGCAGACACAGATACGCAGTATTTT	CASSSSPIRADTDTQYF
TRBV19	TRBJ2-4	.	.	TGTGCCAGTAGTGCCCCCGGGAGTGCCAAAAACATTCAGTACTTC	CASSAPGSAKNIQYF
TRBV4-1	TRBJ2-5	.	.	TGCGCCAGCAGCCAAGATCGGGCCAGGGGTACAGAGACCCAGTACTTC	CASSQDRARGTETQYF